What follows describes a single TCR beta chain. Its antigen is undetermined. These data belong to a study of OX40 agonist ivuxolimab in advanced cancers. Study as a whole: Dose-escalation patients were diagnosed with hepatocellular carcinoma, melanoma, renal cell cancer or head and neck cancer.

Method: immunoSEQ multiplex PCR; TCRdb's copy keeps in-frame clones and lacks some. Among about 82,000 clones listed, approximately 87% were seen once. Findings and caveats of the study: On average, CD8+ T cells showed a greater number of expanded clones than CD4+.

The length of the CDR3 is 16 residues. Per germline, CDR1 SGHTA and CDR2 FQGNSA. V was clipped by 6 bases and J by 5 bases; unmatched bases: 10. This receptor was identified in an adult with an advanced solid tumor such as melanoma, head and neck, liver or kidney cancer. Sequencing was performed on CD4+ or CD8+ T cells sorted from blood, taken in a trial of the OX40 agonist ivuxolimab. The chain carries TRBV7-2 and TRBJ2-5, with TRBD2 identical over 12 bases. The CDR3 DNA is TGTGCCAGCAGGAGGGCTAGCGGGGGGGCCGTTGAGACCCAGTACTTC. Its protein product is CASRRASGGAVETQYF. The whole variable domain, filled in from reference TRBV7-2 and TRBJ2-5, reads GAGVSQSPSNKVTEKGKDVELRCDPISGHTALYWYRQSLGQGLEFLIYFQGNSAPDKSGLPSDRFSAERTGGSVSTLTIQRTQQEDSAVYLCASRRASGGAVETQYFGPGTRLLVL.